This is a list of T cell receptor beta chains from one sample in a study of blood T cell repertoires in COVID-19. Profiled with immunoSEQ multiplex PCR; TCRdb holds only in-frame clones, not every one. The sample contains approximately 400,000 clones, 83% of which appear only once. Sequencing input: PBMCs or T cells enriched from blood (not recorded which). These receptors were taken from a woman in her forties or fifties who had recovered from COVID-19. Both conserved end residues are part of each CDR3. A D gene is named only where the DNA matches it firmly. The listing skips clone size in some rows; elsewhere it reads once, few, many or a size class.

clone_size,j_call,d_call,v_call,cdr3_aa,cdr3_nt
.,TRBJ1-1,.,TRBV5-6,CASSLVMGGEAFF,TGTGCCAGCAGCTTGGTAATGGGAGGTGAAGCTTTCTTT
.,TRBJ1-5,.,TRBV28,CASSPNQPQHF,TGTGCCAGCAGTCCTAATCAGCCCCAGCATTTT
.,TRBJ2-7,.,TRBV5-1,CASSSTRSSYEQYF,TGCGCCAGCAGCTCAACACGAAGCTCCTACGAGCAGTACTTC
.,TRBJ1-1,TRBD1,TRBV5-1,CASSPSGQGATTEAFF,TGCGCCAGCAGCCCAAGCGGACAGGGGGCGACCACTGAAGCTTTCTTT
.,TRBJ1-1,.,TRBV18,CASSLAGNTEAFF,TGTGCCAGCTCACTAGCGGGGAACACTGAAGCTTTCTTT
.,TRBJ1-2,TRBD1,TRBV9,CASSERTGLGSNYGYTF,TGTGCCAGCAGCGAAAGGACAGGATTGGGATCTAACTATGGCTACACCTTC
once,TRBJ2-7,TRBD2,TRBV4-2,CASRLGEGSSEQYF,TGTGCCAGCAGGCTTGGGGAGGGGTCCTCCGAGCAGTACTTC
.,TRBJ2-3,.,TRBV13,CASSLAGDRVFTDTQYF,TGTGCCAGCAGCTTAGCCGGCGACCGGGTGTTCACAGATACGCAGTATTTT
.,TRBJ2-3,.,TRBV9,CASSVDGGMGTDTQYF,TGTGCCAGCAGCGTAGACGGCGGGATGGGCACAGATACGCAGTATTTT
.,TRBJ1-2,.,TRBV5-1,CASSLRPQGGGYTF,TGCGCCAGCAGCTTGCGACCCCAAGGCGGCGGCTACACCTTC
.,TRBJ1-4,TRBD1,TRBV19,CASSIGDRGVVEKLFF,TGTGCCAGTAGTATAGGGGACAGGGGGGTCGTTGAAAAACTGTTTTTT
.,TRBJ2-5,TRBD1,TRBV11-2,CASSIGQGPVVAQETQYF,TGTGCCAGCAGCATAGGACAGGGCCCCGTGGTAGCCCAAGAGACCCAGTACTTC
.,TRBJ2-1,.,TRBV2,CASRADQIEGEQFF,TGTGCCAGCAGAGCGGACCAAATAGAGGGTGAGCAGTTCTTC
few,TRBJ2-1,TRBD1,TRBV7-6,CASSLAPLQGEQFF,TGTGCCAGCAGCTTAGCGCCTTTACAGGGGGAGCAGTTCTTC
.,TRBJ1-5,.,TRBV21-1,CASSKCSGNQPQHF,TGTGCCAGCAGCAAATGTTCCGGGAATCAGCCCCAGCATTTT
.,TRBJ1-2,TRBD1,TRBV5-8,CASSTKPGQGAGYGYTF,TGTGCCAGCAGCACTAAACCTGGACAGGGGGCAGGTTATGGCTACACCTTC